This T cell receptor beta chain was identified in a study of identical twins. CDR3 size: 12 residues. The germline gives CDR1 MNHEY, CDR2 SVGAGI. TCRdb redid the calling of the 5' RACE reads with MiXCR, one entry per CDR3 protein. The table records about 200,000 distinct CDR3 sequences, 6% to 7% of them present only once. These data also formed part of another study, on T cells expressing NK-cell markers.

The rearrangement links TRBV6-5 to TRBJ1-1; the D gene is possibly TRBD1 (6 bases). The clonotype was recovered from a woman between 18 and 29 years old in good health. Sequenced input: CD8+ T cells sorted from blood. The CDR3 loop is CTAGTLDTEAFF. The CDR3 DNA reads TGTACCGCGGGGACACTCGACACTGAAGCTTTCTTT.